The 19 T cell receptor beta chains in this list originate from one sample, sequenced in a study of PD-L1 blockade in urothelial cancer (dated 2017 in TCRdb). The receptor library was made with the immunoSEQ multiplex PCR assay. Imported from immuneACCESS, the table was reduced by TCRdb to in-frame sequences with V and J called. These copies leave out some clones; in studies compared against another copy, an unresolved V gene accounts for under half, and the cause of the remainder is not known. This sample lists 25,000 to 35,000 clones; 84% were detected once. Jointly, the top ten make up almost 3% of the sample. The time point label, read with the paper, signifies: peripheral blood 6 weeks after treatment start. Sequencing used PBMCs, obtained around atezolizumab (anti-PD-L1) treatment. Receptors originate from a man aged 70-80 years with urothelial cancer.

V is TRBV28 and J is TRBJ2-7; TRBD1 matches at 9 bases. Germline loops: CDR1 MDHEN, CDR2 SYDVKM. The CDR3 covers 17 residues. V shed 1 base and J 4 bases; nucleotides not matched to a gene: 11. DNA of the CDR3: TGTGCCAGCAGTTTATCCGGGACAGGGCCGCGTCAGTACGAGCAGTACTTC. It is translated as CASSLSGTGPRQYEQYF. Combining the CDR3 with reference TRBV28 and TRBJ2-7 gives the whole variable domain DVKVTQSSRYLVKRTGEKVFLECVQDMDHENMFWYRQDPGLGLRLIYFSYDVKMKEKGDIPEGYSVSREKKERFSLILESASTNQTSMYLCASSLSGTGPRQYEQYFGPGTRLTVT.

This rearrangement joins TRBV4-3 to TRBJ1-1; 9 bases match TRBD1. The junction had 17 bases not matched to a gene; V was cut back by 1 base and J by 5 bases. The CDR3 consists of 19 residues. Germline V CDR1 and CDR2: LGHNA, YSLEER. The CDR3 bases are TGCGCCAGCAGCCAAGCTACCTCCGTAGACAGGGGGTTTTCTACTGAAGCTTTCTTT. Residues: CASSQATSVDRGFSTEAFF.

The chain recombines TRBV29-1 with TRBJ1-5; D is perhaps TRBD1 (6 bases). Per germline, CDR1 SQVTM and CDR2 ANQGSEA. With 6 bases removed from V and 3 bases from J, the gap between germline ends came to 9 bases. CDR3 length equals 12 residues. CDR3 sequence: CSVRDNNQPQHF. The CDR3 DNA follows: TGCAGCGTCCGGGACAACAATCAGCCCCAGCATTTT. The full variable domain, completed using reference TRBV29-1 and TRBJ1-5, is SAVISQKPSRDICQRGTSLTIQCQVDSQVTMMFWYRQQPGQSLTLIATANQGSEATYESGFVIDKFPISRPNLTFSTLTVSNMSPEDSSIYLCSVRDNNQPQHFGDGTRLSIL.

The V and J genes are TRBV5-1 and TRBJ2-2, with 9 bases aligning to TRBD2. CDR1 SGHRS and CDR2 YFSETQ come from the germline V gene. V trimming: 4 bases; J trimming: 3 bases; junction bases outside the gene matches: 1. The CDR3 is 14 amino acids. The CDR3 nucleotides read TGCGCCAGCAGCATAGCGGGAGACACCGGGGAGCTGTTTTTT. This sequence encodes CASSIAGDTGELFF.

The chain carries TRBV11-2 and TRBJ2-7, with D maybe TRBD1 (6 bases). V lost 3 bases, J lost 1 base, and 10 bases lay in between. Germline values: CDR1 SGHAT, CDR2 FQNNGV. CDR3 size: 14 residues. As DNA, the CDR3 is TGTGCCAGCAGCTTTACACAGGGATCCTACGAGCAGTACTTC. As protein: CASSFTQGSYEQYF.

The genes are TRBV15 and TRBJ2-2, with a tentative D call TRBD1 (6 bases). Trimming cost V 7 bases and J 1 base, with 7 bases left between them. The CDR3 consists of 13 residues. CDR1 and CDR2 (germline): LNHNV, YYDKDF (reference sequence). The CDR3: CATKDRNTGELFF. The CDR3 DNA reads TGTGCCACCAAGGACAGGAACACCGGGGAGCTGTTTTTT.

The rearrangement links TRBV5-1 to TRBJ1-2; D unresolved. The V end was cut by 0 bases, the J end by 8 bases, with 8 bases between. Looked up from germline, CDR1 is SGHRS and CDR2 is YFSETQ. The CDR3 is made up of 12 amino acids. The CDR3: CASSLDVRGYTF. Written as DNA, the CDR3 is TGCGCCAGCAGCTTGGATGTTCGGGGCTACACCTTC.

This clone occurred once. The chain recombines TRBV10-3 with TRBJ2-2; 11 bases fit TRBD1. The CDR3 spans 14 residues. V was pared by 8 bases and J by 4 bases, with 3 bases of the junction left unmatched. Germline CDR1 ENHRY, CDR2 SYGVKD. CDR3 sequence (DNA): TGTGCCATCTTCGGGACAGGGGGCACCGGGGAGCTGTTTTTT. It yields the protein CAIFGTGGTGELFF.

The J gene is TRBJ2-2, the V gene TRBV21-1; the listed D gene, TRBD1, was not tested against the DNA. TRBV21-1 constitutes a pseudogene. The CDR3 consists of 16 residues. CDR3 sequence (DNA): TGTGCCAGCAAACCTCCGGGACAGGGAGTTGGCGGGGAGCTGTTTTTT. Translation: CASKPPGQGVGGELFF.

This chain links TRBV9 with TRBJ2-7; the match to TRBD1 covers 7 bases. This CDR3 has 18 residues. J lost 0 bases, V lost 0 bases, and 12 bases had no gene match. The germline gives CDR1 SGDLS, CDR2 YYNGEE. CDR3 loop: CASSVGSPTGTISYEQYF. As DNA, the CDR3 is TGTGCCAGCAGCGTAGGGTCCCCGACAGGGACGATCTCCTACGAGCAGTACTTC.

The V call is TRBV9, the J call TRBJ1-1; the D is unclear. Trimming removed 0 bases at V and 0 bases at J, with 6 bases between. Germline V gives CDR1 SGDLS, CDR2 YYNGEE. This CDR3 contains 14 residues. CDR3 coding DNA: TGTGCCAGCAGCGTAGAACAGCTGAACACTGAAGCTTTCTTT. Protein product: CASSVEQLNTEAFF.

This rearrangement joins TRBV18 to TRBJ2-3, with TRBD2 as a possible D gene (6 bases). There are 14 residues in the CDR3. V lost 3 bases and J 2 bases, leaving 9 bases between the germline ends. CDR1 and CDR2 (germline): KGHSH, LQKENI. Written as DNA, the CDR3 is TGTGCCAGCTCACCGGGGAGGAACACAGATACGCAGTATTTT. Encoded protein: CASSPGRNTDTQYF. Drawing the rest from reference TRBV18 and TRBJ2-3, the complete variable domain is NAGVMQNPRHLVRRRGQEARLRCSPMKGHSHVYWYRQLPEEGLKFMVYLQKENIIDESGMPKERFSAEFPKEGPSILRIQQVVRGDSAAYFCASSPGRNTDTQYFGPGTRLTVL.

The V and J genes are TRBV4-1 and TRBJ2-1; TRBD2 aligns across 10 bases. The ends lost 3 bases at V and 5 bases at J; junction bases unmatched: 1. Germline V gene sequence: CDR1 MGHRA, CDR2 YSYEKL. The CDR3 totals 14 residues. CDR3 coding DNA: TGCGCCAGCAGCCACGGACTAGCGGACAATGAGCAGTTCTTC. Translating it yields CASSHGLADNEQFF.

V and J are TRBV5-1 and TRBJ1-1, with no clear D. With 0 bases removed from V and 0 bases from J, the gap between germline ends came to 6 bases. CDR1 and CDR2 (germline): SGHRS, YFSETQ. This CDR3 is 14 amino acids long. The CDR3 is CASSLGHLNTEAFF. In DNA, the CDR3 is TGCGCCAGCAGCTTGGGACACCTGAACACTGAAGCTTTCTTT.

V gene TRBV2 combines with J gene TRBJ2-3; 9 bases map to TRBD2. CDR1 SNHLY and CDR2 FYNNEI come from the germline V gene. The CDR3 is 14 residues long. V lost 7 bases to trimming and J lost 1 base; unmatched junction nucleotides: 3. CDR3 nucleotides: TGTGCCAGCAATCTAGCGGGACGCACAGATACGCAGTATTTT. It is translated as CASNLAGRTDTQYF.

This clone has just a few counts. The chain combines TRBV21-1 with TRBJ1-1; TRBD1 is the table's D call and was not checked against the DNA. TRBV21-1 is flagged as a pseudogene. This CDR3 comprises 17 residues. As DNA, the CDR3 is TGTGCCAGCAGTAGTCTGGGGACAGGGTGGCGGTTGACTGAAGCTTTCTTT. Translation: CASSSLGTGWRLTEAFF.

This clone is medium-sized (0.01 to 0.1%). The V and J genes are TRBV28 and TRBJ2-7; D is possibly TRBD2 (6 bases). The CDR3 spans 15 residues. CDR1 and CDR2 (germline): MDHEN, SYDVKM. Trimming removed 2 bases from V and 7 bases from J, with 18 bases in between. Here the CDR3 reads CASSLTGRSRGEQYF. As DNA, the CDR3 is TGTGCCAGCAGTTTAACGGGACGCTCCCGGGGGGAGCAGTACTTC.

V is TRBV6-1 and J is TRBJ2-7; D remains unclear. The V gene lost 4 bases and the J gene lost 0 bases, with 10 bases spanning the gap. This CDR3 is built from 14 residues. CDR1 MNHNS and CDR2 SASEGT come from the germline V gene. The CDR3 DNA reads TGTGCCAGCAGTGTTCCCCCCGTCTCCTACGAGCAGTACTTC. It translates to CASSVPPVSYEQYF.

The chain employs TRBV12-2 and TRBJ2-7; the table names TRBD2, a call not compared with the DNA. TRBV12-2 is recorded as a pseudogene. CDR3 length: 12 amino acids. The CDR3 protein is CASRLYPHEQYF. CDR3 DNA: TGTGCAAGTCGCTTATATCCCCACGAGCAGTACTTC.